The 19 T cell receptor beta chains listed next were all sequenced from one sample in a study of T cell responses to AZD1222 COVID-19 vaccine. The table came from immunoSEQ multiplex PCR; TCRdb's copy has only in-frame clones and leaves some out. Among 110,000 to 150,000 clones listed, 90% to 95% were seen once. Sequenced here: peripheral blood, sampled on day 0 of AZD1222 vaccination. These receptors came from an adult in good health.

This chain joins TRBV2 and TRBJ2-1, with 13 bases that match TRBD2. The junction had 8 bases not matched to a gene; V was cut back by 6 bases and J by 6 bases. The CDR3 consists of 16 residues. Germline CDR1 SNHLY, CDR2 FYNNEI. The CDR3 bases are TGTGCCAGCAGGGAACTAGCGGGAGGGCCCAGCAATGAGCAGTTCTTC. Its protein is CASRELAGGPSNEQFF.

The CDR3 loop is CASSTNRVSSYEQYF. The CDR3 nucleotides read TGTGCCAGCAGCACGAACAGGGTTTCGTCATACGAGCAGTACTTC. The chain recombines TRBV7-2 with TRBJ2-7; perhaps TRBD1 as D (6 bases). The CDR3 covers 15 residues. Germline V gives CDR1 SGHTA, CDR2 FQGNSA. Trimming left V 5 bases short and J 4 bases short, with 18 bases between.

V usage is TRBV9 and J usage is TRBJ2-3; D unresolved. Germline loops: CDR1 SGDLS, CDR2 YYNGEE. Trimming removed 3 bases at V and 6 bases at J, with 20 bases between. The CDR3 has 16 amino acids. DNA for the CDR3: TGTGCCAGCAGCGCCAACTCCGACCCGTCGTGGGATACGCAGTATTTT. Amino acid sequence: CASSANSDPSWDTQYF.

The chain combines TRBV19 with TRBJ1-2; D may be TRBD1 (6 bases). CDR1 LNHDA and CDR2 SQIVND come from the germline V gene (reference sequence). V dropped 1 base and J dropped 4 bases, with 13 bases sitting between them. CDR3 length equals 15 residues. The CDR3 DNA is TGTGCCAGTAGTATAGCCATCGGGGGGGCCTATGGCTACACCTTC. Protein sequence: CASSIAIGGAYGYTF.

A few counts support this clone. The genes are TRBV5-4 and TRBJ2-3, with 9 bases identical to TRBD1. After removal of 0 bases from V and 0 bases from J, the junction contained 2 bases not matched to a gene. Germline CDR1 and CDR2: SGHNT and YYREEE (reference sequence). The CDR3 runs to 16 residues. The CDR3 loop reads CASSLGGQGSTDTQYF. The CDR3 coding sequence is TGTGCCAGCAGCTTGGGGGGACAGGGCAGCACAGATACGCAGTATTTT.

This chain connects TRBV6-5 to TRBJ1-3; D perhaps matches TRBD1 (5 bases). V was pared by 8 bases and J by 2 bases, with 7 bases between. The CDR3 covers 12 residues. Germline V lookup: CDR1 MNHEY, CDR2 SVGAGI. The CDR3, as DNA: TGTGCCAGCGCGGGACCTGGAAACACCATATATTTT. It is translated as CASAGPGNTIYF.

V and J are TRBV19 and TRBJ1-2; 8 bases are shared with TRBD1. CDR1 LNHDA and CDR2 SQIVND come from the germline V gene (reference sequence). The CDR3 is 13 residues long. The V and J ends lost 5 bases and 8 bases, in that order; junction bases with no gene match: 7. The CDR3 is CASSGGQGTGYTF. CDR3 bases: TGTGCCAGTAGTGGCGGACAGGGCACCGGCTACACCTTC.

The gene calls are TRBV28 and TRBJ2-7; D remains unclear. V lost 2 bases and J 5 bases, leaving 10 bases between the germline ends. The CDR3 is made up of 13 amino acids. The germline V gene encodes CDR1 MDHEN and CDR2 SYDVKM. CDR3 sequence reads: CASSLLGAHEQYF. The CDR3 region has the DNA TGTGCCAGCAGTTTACTGGGTGCCCACGAGCAGTACTTC.

The genes are TRBV6-2 or TRBV6-3 and TRBJ2-2; D uncertain. Trimming left V 3 bases short and J 2 bases short, with 16 bases between. This CDR3 comprises 17 residues. The germline V gene has CDR1 MNHEY and CDR2 SVGEGT. CDR3 amino acids: CASSYVRRTVNTGELFF. The CDR3 bases are TGTGCCAGCAGTTATGTCCGACGGACGGTCAACACCGGGGAGCTGTTTTTT.

This clone was seen a handful of times. The chain links TRBV6-5 to TRBJ1-5; D remains ambiguous. The germline V gene encodes CDR1 MNHEY and CDR2 SVGAGI. The CDR3 extends over 12 amino acids. Trimming took 8 bases from V and 4 from J, leaving 9 bases between them. The CDR3 nucleotides are TGTGCCAGCTCAGACGGGAATCAGCCCCAGCATTTT. It specifies CASSDGNQPQHF.

The gene calls are TRBV29-1 and TRBJ2-2; D might be TRBD1 (6 bases). In germline, CDR1 is SQVTM, CDR2 ANQGSEA. CDR3 size: 15 residues. Trimming removed 3 bases at V and 2 bases at J, with 13 bases between. CDR3 amino acids: CSVERTVPNTGELFF. DNA of the CDR3: TGCAGCGTTGAGAGGACAGTCCCTAACACCGGGGAGCTGTTTTTT.

The chain joins TRBV9 to TRBJ2-3; D is uncertain. CDR3 size: 12 residues. The germline gives CDR1 SGDLS, CDR2 YYNGEE. Trimming cost V 4 bases and J 4 bases, with 7 bases left between them. In DNA form, the CDR3 reads TGTGCCAGCAGCTATAATTCAGATACGCAGTATTTT. Its translation: CASSYNSDTQYF. Variable domain in full (rest from reference TRBV9 and TRBJ2-3): DSGVTQTPKHLITATGQRVTLRCSPRSGDLSVYWYQQSLDQGLQFLIQYYNGEERAKGNILERFSAQQFPDLHSELNLSSLELGDSALYFCASSYNSDTQYFGPGTRLTVL.

This clone was seen only once. V is TRBV19 and J is TRBJ2-7; 9 nucleotides line up with TRBD1. The CDR3 is 17 residues long. Trimming cost V 6 bases and J 0 bases; bases outside gene matches: 12. Germline lookup yields CDR1 LNHDA and CDR2 SQIVND (reference sequence). CDR3 DNA sequence: TGTGCCAGTAGGCGAGACAGGGGGACTGGGAGCTCCTACGAGCAGTACTTC. This codes for CASRRDRGTGSSYEQYF.

This clone appeared once. V gene TRBV21-1 combines with J gene TRBJ2-1; the table calls TRBD2, which could not be checked here. TRBV21-1 is a documented pseudogene. The CDR3 is 13 residues long. The CDR3 spells CASTKAPEAEQFF. CDR3 bases: TGTGCCAGCACCAAAGCCCCTGAGGCCGAGCAGTTCTTC.

This chain connects TRBV19 to TRBJ1-1, with D uncertain. This CDR3 has 15 residues. CDR1 is LNHDA and CDR2 is SQIVND in the germline V gene (reference sequence). V was shortened by 5 bases and J by 1 base, with 14 bases between the two germline ends. The CDR3 DNA follows: TGTGCCAGTAGTGTTGAGGGAGCGGCGAACACTGAAGCTTTCTTT. Its translation is CASSVEGAANTEAFF.

This chain links TRBV19 with TRBJ2-7, with D maybe TRBD2 (5 bases). The CDR3 is made up of 13 amino acids. Germline values: CDR1 LNHDA, CDR2 SQIVND (reference sequence). Trimming shortened V by 5 bases and J by 3 bases, and 11 bases separated the two germline ends. The CDR3 is CASSAATNYEQYF. In DNA, the CDR3 is TGTGCCAGTAGTGCGGCGACTAACTACGAGCAGTACTTC. The variable domain in full, with the rest retrieved from reference TRBV19 and TRBJ2-7, is DGGITQSPKYLFRKEGQNVTLSCEQNLNHDAMYWYRQDPGQGLRLIYYSQIVNDFQKGDIAEGYSVSREKKESFPLTVTSAQKNPTAFYLCASSAATNYEQYFGPGTRLTVT.

This chain uses TRBV6-5 with TRBJ2-1; D uncertain. The CDR3 is 14 amino acids. The germline V gene encodes CDR1 MNHEY and CDR2 SVGAGI. Trimming removed 0 bases at V and 4 bases at J, with 7 bases between. CDR3 in DNA: TGTGCCAGCAGTTACTCGAACGAATACAATGAGCAGTTCTTC. This sequence encodes CASSYSNEYNEQFF.

The chain carries TRBV5-1 and TRBJ2-7; D may be TRBD1 (6 bases). CDR3 length: 14 residues. Trimming shortened V by 2 bases and J by 2 bases, and 11 bases separated the two germline ends. Germline CDR1 SGHRS, CDR2 YFSETQ. CDR3 protein: CASSLKRDTYEQYF. The CDR3, as DNA: TGCGCCAGCAGCTTAAAACGGGACACCTACGAGCAGTACTTC.

The V and J genes are TRBV28 and TRBJ2-1; 9 bases align to TRBD2. CDR1 and CDR2 from the germline V gene are MDHEN and SYDVKM. Trimming cost V 2 bases and J 10 bases; bases outside gene matches: 15. This CDR3 contains 17 residues. The CDR3 DNA is TGTGCCAGCAGTTTAATTGGTAGCGGGAGTTATGTACGGGAGCAGTTCTTC. Its protein product is CASSLIGSGSYVREQFF.